These 13 T cell receptor beta chains were sequenced from one sample in a study of PD-1 blockade in classical Hodgkin lymphoma. TCRdb keeps only in-frame clones here, not all; method: immunoSEQ multiplex PCR. This table has 25,000 to 30,000 clones, 65% to 80% appearing once. Time point: cycle 4 day 1 (C4D1), after six to seven weeks of nivolumab. Every single patient, without exception, relapsed after autologous stem cell transplantation, and brentuximab vedotin exposure varied. Using magnetic negative selection, the CD4+ T cells were separated out of thawed PBMCs. The sequences come from CD4+ T cells from blood, collected before the fourth cycle of nivolumab. These receptors all come from a human donor with classical Hodgkin lymphoma.

The gene calls are TRBV19 and TRBJ1-4; D is unresolved. V was clipped by 0 bases and J by 3 bases, with 5 bases between them. CDR3 length equals 14 residues. The germline V gene has CDR1 LNHDA and CDR2 SQIVND (reference sequence). This CDR3 is CASSIDGSNEKLFF. The CDR3 region has the DNA TGTGCCAGTAGTATAGATGGTTCTAATGAAAAACTGTTTTTT.

This clone was detected only a few times. V usage is TRBV2 and J usage is TRBJ1-5; tentative D call: TRBD1 (5 bases). CDR1 is SNHLY and CDR2 is FYNNEI in the germline V gene. The CDR3 is made up of 14 amino acids. Trimming left V 4 bases short and J 1 base short, with 8 bases between. The CDR3 spells CASSAGGSNQPQHF. The CDR3 coding sequence is TGTGCCAGCAGTGCTGGGGGGAGCAATCAGCCCCAGCATTTT.

This chain links TRBV12-5 with TRBJ1-6; D unresolved. The CDR3 has 12 residues. CDR1 is LGHNT, CDR2 FRNRAP, per germline. V lost 9 bases and J lost 7, with 10 bases in between. The CDR3 nucleotides are TGTGCTAGCGCCCCTGGGAATTCACCCCTCCACTTT. This gives the protein CASAPGNSPLHF. Looking up the rest from reference TRBV12-5 and TRBJ1-6 gives the full variable domain: DARVTQTPRHKVTEMGQEVTMRCQPILGHNTVFWYRQTMMQGLELLAYFRNRAPLDDSGMPKDRFSAEMPDATLATLKIQPSEPRDSAVYFCASAPGNSPLHFGNGTRLTVT.

The rearrangement uses TRBV19 and TRBJ1-2; TRBD1 matches 8 bases. Unmatched junction bases numbered 1, after V lost 4 bases and J lost 3 bases. Germline assignment: CDR1 LNHDA and CDR2 SQIVND (reference sequence). The CDR3 has 13 residues. In nucleotides, the CDR3 is TGTGCCAGTAGTAAACAGGGGGACTATGGCTACACCTTC. This encodes CASSKQGDYGYTF.

This chain connects TRBV5-4 to TRBJ2-1, with unresolved D. The CDR3 contains 18 residues. Per the germline V gene, CDR1 is SGHNT and CDR2 is YYREEE (reference sequence). V was trimmed by 4 bases and J by 0 bases, leaving 20 bases between them. The chain's CDR3 is CASSNGPNPLSSYNEQFF. The CDR3 region has the DNA TGTGCCAGCAGCAACGGACCAAACCCGCTAAGCTCCTACAATGAGCAGTTCTTC.

The rearrangement joins TRBV6-6 to TRBJ1-1; D not resolved. Trimming left V 2 bases short and J 4 bases short, with 11 bases between. In germline, CDR1 is MNHNY, CDR2 SVGAGI (reference sequence). CDR3 length equals 14 residues. Here the CDR3 DNA reads TGTGCCAGCAGTTACGAGGGTTTGGGCACTGAAGCTTTCTTT. It translates to CASSYEGLGTEAFF.

This clone was seen a few times. The V gene is TRBV9, the J gene TRBJ1-6; 7 nucleotides line up with TRBD1. Germline V gene lookup returns CDR1 SGDLS and CDR2 YYNGEE. The CDR3 has 14 residues. The trim removed 4 bases at V and 9 bases at J, leaving 7 bases unmatched. The CDR3 spells CASSRDRAGSPLHF. CDR3 DNA sequence: TGTGCCAGCAGCCGAGACAGGGCGGGTTCACCCCTCCACTTT.

The chain links TRBV5-6 to TRBJ1-2; 11 bases line up with TRBD1. CDR1 is SGHDT, CDR2 YYEEEE, per germline. V shed 3 bases, J shed 0 bases, and the junction held 4 bases outside the gene matches. The CDR3 spans 16 residues. The CDR3 reads CASSWDRGFANYGYTF. The CDR3 DNA follows: TGTGCCAGCAGCTGGGACAGGGGGTTTGCTAACTATGGCTACACCTTC.

The chain combines TRBV9 with TRBJ2-3; possible D gene TRBD2, 5 bases. CDR3 length equals 15 residues. Trimming removed 0 bases from V and 2 bases from J, with 10 bases in between. Germline CDR1 reads SGDLS; CDR2 reads YYNGEE. The CDR3 region is CASSVGTSPTDTQYF. The CDR3 DNA follows: TGTGCCAGCAGCGTAGGGACTTCTCCCACAGATACGCAGTATTTT. The variable domain in full, with the rest retrieved from reference TRBV9 and TRBJ2-3, is DSGVTQTPKHLITATGQRVTLRCSPRSGDLSVYWYQQSLDQGLQFLIQYYNGEERAKGNILERFSAQQFPDLHSELNLSSLELGDSALYFCASSVGTSPTDTQYFGPGTRLTVL.

The CDR3 spells CASSPDPGNTIYF. The CDR3 DNA reads TGCGCCAGCAGCCCAGACCCTGGAAACACCATATATTTT. The gene calls are TRBV5-1 and TRBJ1-3; D gene unclear. The CDR3 totals 13 residues. The ends were cut back, 4 bases at V and 2 bases at J, with 7 bases in the middle. CDR1 is SGHRS and CDR2 is YFSETQ in the germline V gene.

V and J are TRBV18 and TRBJ2-3; D is unresolved. This CDR3 is built from 11 residues. Per the germline V gene, CDR1 is KGHSH and CDR2 is LQKENI. The germline V and J ends were trimmed by 4 bases and 5 bases, with 4 bases remaining between them. CDR3 in DNA: TGTGCCAGCTCACAGGGAGATACGCAGTATTTT. This gives the protein CASSQGDTQYF.

This chain joins TRBV5-1 and TRBJ2-3; 7 positions agree with TRBD2. The CDR3 length is 16 residues. Germline CDR1 and CDR2: SGHRS and YFSETQ. With 5 bases clipped from V and 9 bases from J, the junction kept 18 bases outside the gene matches. The CDR3 nucleotides are TGCGCCAGCAGGGCGTGGGACGGGGGGACCCAGATGACGCAGTATTTT. It translates to CASRAWDGGTQMTQYF.

The gene calls are TRBV15 and TRBJ2-2; possible D gene TRBD2, 7 bases. Trimming removed 1 base at V and 1 base at J, with 13 bases between. The CDR3 sequence is 17 residues long. The V gene's germline CDR1 is LNHNV and CDR2 YYDKDF (reference sequence). The CDR3 nucleotides are TGTGCCACCAGCAGAGTGGGGGGGCTAAGGAACACCGGGGAGCTGTTTTTT. Encoded protein: CATSRVGGLRNTGELFF.